These T cell receptor beta chains were read from a single sample in a study of CD8+ T cells in alopecia areata. Sequencing was performed with immunoSEQ multiplex PCR; in TCRdb, only in-frame clones are kept and a portion is missing. The sample yields about 200,000 clones, roughly 60% seen once. The source was CD4+ T cells sorted from blood, collected at week 24, from a patient treated with tofacitinib. The receptors were gathered from a human donor with alopecia areata. The CDR3 runs from the conserved cysteine through the conserved F or W. The D gene is left open where the match is weak. Rows may omit the clone size; those that give it use once, few, many or a size class.

v_gene	len	j_gene	abundance	d_gene	CDR3aa	CDR3nt
TRBV7-2	12	TRBJ2-7	.	.	CASSVTFYEQYF	TGTGCCAGCAGCGTTACTTTCTACGAGCAGTACTTC
TRBV10-3	12	TRBJ2-7	.	TRBD1	CAIGQGAYEQYF	TGTGCCATCGGACAGGGAGCCTACGAGCAGTACTTC
TRBV7-9	14	TRBJ2-7	.	TRBD1	CASSLEGQGAEQYF	TGTGCCAGCAGCTTGGAGGGACAGGGGGCCGAGCAGTACTTC
TRBV5-1	16	TRBJ1-1	.	TRBD1	CASSKLQGALDAEAFF	TGCGCCAGCAGCAAGCTACAGGGGGCCCTTGATGCTGAAGCTTTCTTT
TRBV15	14	TRBJ1-5	.	.	CATSRDGGSQPQHF	TGTGCCACCAGCAGAGATGGGGGAAGTCAGCCCCAGCATTTT
TRBV4-3	13	TRBJ2-7	.	.	CASSQGGLGEQYF	TGCGCCAGCAGCCAAGGCGGACTGGGCGAGCAGTACTTC
TRBV4-3	17	TRBJ1-1	.	.	CASSQDVGTFRSAEAFF	TGCGCCAGCAGCCAGGATGTAGGGACATTTAGATCTGCTGAAGCTTTCTTT
TRBV30	13	TRBJ2-2	.	TRBD2	CAQGGGNTGELFF	TGTGCCCAGGGCGGGGGAAACACCGGGGAGCTGTTTTTT
TRBV29-1	12	TRBJ2-1	few	.	CSATGAANEQFF	TGCAGCGCGACCGGGGCCGCCAATGAGCAGTTCTTC
TRBV29-1	12	TRBJ2-5	.	TRBD2	CSVGGGGETQYF	TGCAGCGTTGGGGGCGGGGGAGAGACCCAGTACTTC
TRBV30	13	TRBJ2-3	.	.	CAWRGGPEDTQYF	TGTGCCTGGAGGGGGGGCCCGGAGGATACGCAGTATTTT
TRBV29-1	13	TRBJ2-5	.	.	CSVEETGVGTQYF	TGCAGCGTTGAAGAAACCGGTGTGGGGACCCAGTACTTC
TRBV29-1	12	TRBJ2-3	few	.	CSAGFGTDTQYF	TGCAGCGCCGGCTTCGGCACAGATACGCAGTATTTT
TRBV30	14	TRBJ2-5	.	.	CAWSVVLGKETQYF	TGTGCCTGGAGTGTGGTCCTAGGGAAGGAGACCCAGTACTTC
TRBV29-1	12	TRBJ2-7	.	TRBD2	CSVASGTYEQYF	TGCAGCGTTGCTAGCGGGACTTACGAGCAGTACTTC
TRBV6-5	10	TRBJ1-1	.	.	CASGNLEAFF	TGTGCCAGCGGGAATCTCGAGGCTTTCTTT
TRBV30	13	TRBJ1-1	.	.	CAWKATANTEAFF	TGTGCCTGGAAGGCCACGGCGAACACTGAAGCTTTCTTT
TRBV2	13	TRBJ1-1	.	.	CASSGLGNTEAFF	TGTGCCAGCAGTGGGTTAGGGAACACTGAAGCTTTCTTT
TRBV11-2	17	TRBJ2-6	few	.	CASSLVLWGSGANVLTF	TGTGCCAGCAGCTTAGTCTTGTGGGGCTCTGGGGCCAACGTCCTGACTTTC
TRBV27	15	TRBJ2-7	.	.	CASSLYSQGTYEQYF	TGTGCCAGCAGTTTATACTCCCAGGGCACTTACGAGCAGTACTTC
TRBV7-6	14	TRBJ1-5	.	.	CASSLTDSNQPQHF	TGTGCCAGCAGCTTGACAGATAGCAATCAGCCCCAGCATTTT
TRBV29-1	12	TRBJ2-1	.	TRBD2	CSVELAVYEQFF	TGCAGCGTTGAACTAGCGGTTTATGAGCAGTTCTTC
TRBV27	16	TRBJ1-1	once	.	CASSFGGTVGSSEAFF	TGTGCCAGCAGTTTTGGAGGTACGGTGGGGTCATCTGAAGCTTTCTTT
TRBV9	20	TRBJ2-3	.	TRBD2	CASSPVGTSPAEARTDTQYF	TGTGCCAGCAGCCCAGTGGGGACTAGTCCCGCTGAGGCACGTACAGATACGCAGTATTTT
TRBV29-1	15	TRBJ2-5	few	TRBD2	CSALGLAGGPETQYF	TGCAGCGCCTTGGGACTAGCGGGGGGGCCAGAGACCCAGTACTTC
TRBV5-6	14	TRBJ1-1	.	.	CASSWAGRETEAFF	TGTGCCAGCAGCTGGGCAGGCAGGGAGACTGAAGCTTTCTTT
TRBV2	16	TRBJ2-1	.	TRBD2	CASSPPTSGKYNEQFF	TGTGCCAGCAGCCCCCCAACTAGCGGGAAATACAATGAGCAGTTCTTC
TRBV2	14	TRBJ2-7	.	TRBD1	CASSTGAVGSEQYF	TGTGCCAGCAGCACAGGGGCTGTTGGTAGCGAGCAGTACTTC
TRBV2	15	TRBJ1-6	.	.	CASSSTAAINSPLHF	TGTGCCAGCTCGAGCACGGCAGCTATTAATTCACCCCTCCACTTT
TRBV29-1	13	TRBJ1-1	.	.	CSVEEMGDTEAFF	TGCAGCGTTGAAGAAATGGGGGACACTGAAGCTTTCTTT
TRBV7-2	15	TRBJ1-5	.	TRBD1	CASSPGQSFNQPQHF	TGTGCCAGCAGCCCGGGACAGAGCTTCAATCAGCCCCAGCATTTT
TRBV7-2	15	TRBJ2-7	few	.	CASSLDLGQIYEQYF	TGTGCCAGCAGCCTAGACCTAGGACAAATATACGAGCAGTACTTC
TRBV2	13	TRBJ2-7	.	.	CASSEREVSEQYF	TGTGCCAGCAGTGAAAGGGAGGTTTCCGAGCAGTACTTC
TRBV18	12	TRBJ1-5	.	.	CASSPGDQPQHF	TGTGCCAGCTCACCCGGGGATCAGCCCCAGCATTTT
TRBV28	13	TRBJ1-5	few	.	CASNGGIHQPQHF	TGTGCCAGCAACGGAGGGATACATCAGCCCCAGCATTTT
TRBV23-1	15	TRBJ1-2	.	TRBD1	CASSRQTGQKYGYTF	TGCGCCAGCAGTCGGCAGACGGGACAGAAATATGGCTACACCTTC
TRBV6-6	14	TRBJ1-2	once	TRBD1	CASSLGQRIYGYTF	TGTGCCAGCAGCCTGGGACAGCGGATCTATGGCTACACCTTC
TRBV4-3	14	TRBJ2-7	.	.	CASSQDRGLYEQYF	TGCGCCAGCAGCCAAGACAGGGGCCTATACGAGCAGTACTTC
TRBV29-1	13	TRBJ2-3	.	.	CSVPPESTDTQYF	TGCAGCGTACCCCCTGAGAGCACAGATACGCAGTATTTT
TRBV7-9	13	TRBJ2-3	.	.	CASSLYRTDTQYF	TGTGCCAGCAGCCTATACAGAACAGATACGCAGTATTTT
TRBV6-6	13	TRBJ1-1	few	.	CASSYSEGAEAFF	TGTGCCAGCAGTTACTCAGAAGGGGCTGAAGCTTTCTTT
TRBV11-2	14	TRBJ2-3	.	.	CASSSDFTTDTQYF	TGTGCCAGCAGCTCAGACTTTACCACAGATACGCAGTATTTT
TRBV7-2	15	TRBJ2-3	few	TRBD2	CASSQPPGLASTQYF	TGTGCCAGCAGCCAGCCTCCGGGACTAGCGAGTACGCAGTATTTT
TRBV27	16	TRBJ1-6	once	TRBD1	CASSFLAGGFRSPLHF	TGTGCCAGCAGTTTCCTAGCAGGGGGTTTTCGTTCACCCCTCCACTTT